The 21 T cell receptor beta chains in this list originate from one sample, sequenced in a study of human T cells and chemical hapten exposure. TCRdb redid the calling of the RACE reads with MiXCR, one entry per CDR3 protein. The sample contains about 69,000 distinct CDR3 sequences, 10% of which appear only once. Time point: patch test 2, 6 weeks after DPC sensitization. The treatment denotes: therapeutic diphenylcyclopropenone sensitization with weekly scalp DPC. Sequencing was performed on whole blood, taken in connection with sensitization to the hapten diphenylcyclopropenone (DPC). These receptors were taken from a woman aged 45 to 65 with alopecia areata. Some clones in this sample may be carry-over from other donors' samples.

This clonotype was detected only a few times. V usage is TRBV2 and J usage is TRBJ1-2, with 8 bases identical to TRBD1. The CDR3 spans 15 residues. V was pared by 3 bases and J by 4 bases, with 7 bases of the junction left unmatched. Germline V gene data show CDR1 as SNHLY and CDR2 as FYNNEI. The CDR3 DNA follows: TGTGCCAGCAGTGAGAGGACAGGGAGGGCCTATGGCTACACCTTC. It codes for CASSERTGRAYGYTF. Complete variable domain (other parts from reference TRBV2 and TRBJ1-2): EPEVTQTPSHQVTQMGQEVILRCVPISNHLYFYWYRQILGQKVEFLVSFYNNEISEKSEIFDDQFSVERPDGSNFTLKIRSTKLEDSAMYFCASSERTGRAYGYTFGSGTRLTVV.

At least ten counts were recorded for this clonotype. The gene calls are TRBV20-1 and TRBJ2-3, with D possibly matching TRBD1 (5 bases). The CDR3 is 15 amino acids. The ends were cut back, 0 bases at V and 2 bases at J, with 12 bases in the middle. Germline CDR1 and CDR2: DFQATT and SNEGSKA (reference sequence). The CDR3, as DNA: TGCAGTGCTAGAGAAGGGGCGAGGAACACAGATACGCAGTATTTT. Its translation is CSAREGARNTDTQYF.

This clonotype came up many times. The chain is built from TRBV7-6 and TRBJ2-5, with 12 bases matching TRBD1. Germline CDR1 and CDR2: SGHVS and FNYEAQ. The CDR3 sequence is 16 residues long. Losses at the gene ends were 5 bases for V and 4 bases for J; bases not matched to a gene: 8. CDR3 region: CASSKWDRGQAETQYF. For the CDR3, the DNA is TGTGCCAGCAGCAAATGGGACAGGGGGCAGGCAGAGACCCAGTACTTC.

This clonotype was counted many times. This chain uses TRBV19 with TRBJ2-5; 9 nucleotides match TRBD1. CDR3 length equals 15 residues. V shed 4 bases and J 4 bases; nucleotides not matched to a gene: 7. Germline V gene data show CDR1 as LNHDA and CDR2 as SQIVND (reference sequence). CDR3 loop: CASSTTGTGSETQYF. The CDR3 DNA sequence: TGTGCCAGTAGTACTACCGGGACAGGGTCAGAGACCCAGTACTTC.

This clonotype was observed at least ten times. The chain employs TRBV7-6 and TRBJ2-1; D is unclear. From germline, CDR1 is SGHVS and CDR2 FNYEAQ. The CDR3 spans 14 residues. With 8 bases removed from V and 0 bases from J, the gap between germline ends came to 11 bases. CDR3 coding DNA: TGTGCCAGCGCATGGGGAAGCTCCTACAATGAGCAGTTCTTC. This gives the protein CASAWGSSYNEQFF.

This clonotype was observed a few times. The J gene is TRBJ2-5, the V gene TRBV29-1; tentatively, D is TRBD1 (6 bases). CDR1 and CDR2 (germline): SQVTM, ANQGSEA. The CDR3 is 13 residues long. V was clipped by 7 bases and J by 5 bases, with 17 bases between them. The CDR3: CSASPGVVETQYF. The CDR3 DNA is TGCAGCGCTTCTCCAGGGGTTGTGGAGACCCAGTACTTC.

The gene calls are TRBV5-1 and TRBJ2-2, with D unclear. CDR1 is SGHRS and CDR2 is YFSETQ in the germline V gene. The CDR3 has 13 amino acids. V was cut by 0 bases and J by 6 bases, with 6 bases left in between. The CDR3, as DNA: TGCGCCAGCAGCTTGGTAGATGCCGGGGAGCTGTTTTTT. Amino acids: CASSLVDAGELFF.

This clonotype appeared a few times. The chain combines TRBV6-2 or TRBV6-3 with TRBJ1-1; 9 bases line up with TRBD1. The CDR3 length is 17 residues. CDR1 and CDR2 from the germline V gene are MNHEY and SVGEGT. The CDR3 region has the DNA TGTGCGCACGGGACAGGGAGGGAATTAAGTATGAACACTGAAGCTTTCTTT. Its translation is CAHGTGRELSMNTEAFF.

This clonotype has just a few counts. V is TRBV19 and J is TRBJ1-5; D is unresolved. V lost 6 bases to trimming and J lost 7 bases, with 13 bases between them. CDR1 LNHDA and CDR2 SQIVND come from the germline V gene (reference sequence). The CDR3 length is 13 residues. The DNA for the CDR3 is TGTGCCAGTAGCCGATACTCGGAGCAGCCCCAGCATTTT. This sequence encodes CASSRYSEQPQHF.

The rearrangement links TRBV9 to TRBJ2-3; TRBD1 might be the D (6 bases). Looked up from germline, CDR1 is SGDLS and CDR2 is YYNGEE. V lost 0 bases to trimming and J lost 2 bases, with 10 bases between them. CDR3 size: 15 residues. CDR3 amino acids: CASSVAGELTDTQYF. Written as DNA, the CDR3 is TGTGCCAGCAGCGTAGCAGGGGAGCTCACAGATACGCAGTATTTT.

This clonotype was observed a handful of times. The chain couples TRBV12-3 or TRBV12-4 to TRBJ2-7; D not certain. Trimming pared 1 base from V and 3 bases from J, leaving 1 base between. The CDR3 sequence is 11 residues long. CDR3 region: CASSLGYEQYF. The CDR3 nucleotides are TGTGCCAGCAGTTTAGGCTACGAGCAGTACTTC.

There are many counts of this clonotype. The chain joins TRBV18 to TRBJ2-5, with 9 bases fitting TRBD1. Trimming cost V 6 bases and J 5 bases; bases outside gene matches: 10. This CDR3 is 15 amino acids long. Germline V CDR1 and CDR2: KGHSH, LQKENI. CDR3 region: CASSSQGQGIETQYF. The CDR3 DNA reads as TGTGCCAGCTCTTCCCAAGGACAGGGGATCGAGACCCAGTACTTC.

On this clonotype: Sequence at one end of the junction differs from germline and may be a read error. This chain connects TRBV5-1 to TRBJ1-1, with D possibly matching TRBD1 (6 bases). Germline V gene sequence: CDR1 SGHRS, CDR2 YFSETQ. The CDR3 has 16 amino acids. The DNA of the CDR3 is TGCGCCAGCAGCAGGGGGGACGACCGCGGGAACGCTGAAGCTTTCTTT. Translating gives CASSRGDDRGNAEAFF.

In its sample, this clonotype was seen many times. The V gene is TRBV5-5, the J gene TRBJ1-5, with D possibly matching TRBD1 (6 bases). Germline CDR1 reads SGHKS; CDR2 reads YYEKEE (reference sequence). The germline V and J ends were trimmed by 4 bases and 5 bases, with 13 bases remaining between them. CDR3 length: 14 amino acids. CDR3 sequence reads: CASSRGASDQPQHF. In DNA form, the CDR3 reads TGTGCCAGCAGCCGGGGGGCGAGCGATCAGCCCCAGCATTTT.

The CDR3 is CASSESSQPGGTQYF. CDR3 sequence (DNA): TGTGCCAGCAGTGAGAGCAGTCAACCGGGGGGGACCCAGTACTTC. The chain employs TRBV2 and TRBJ2-5, with 7 bases identical to TRBD2. The trim removed 3 bases at V and 7 bases at J, leaving 11 bases unmatched. The V gene's germline CDR1 is SNHLY and CDR2 FYNNEI. The CDR3 runs 15 residues.

In this sample, this clonotype turned up a few times. The chain combines TRBV12-3 or TRBV12-4 with TRBJ2-3; 16 nucleotides match TRBD2. V shed 7 bases and J 11 bases; nucleotides not matched to a gene: 6. The CDR3 sequence is 14 residues long. CDR3 nucleotides: TGTGCCAGCACCTTCGGGACTAGCGGGAGGGGGCAGTATTTT. Protein sequence: CASTFGTSGRGQYF.

This clonotype was seen more than once but under ten times. The genes are TRBV2 and TRBJ2-2, with no clear D. CDR1 and CDR2 (germline): SNHLY, FYNNEI. This CDR3 contains 16 residues. V was pared by 2 bases and J by 0 bases, with 10 bases between. This CDR3 reads CASSERTVANTGELFF. CDR3 DNA sequence: TGTGCCAGCAGTGAACGGACGGTCGCGAACACCGGGGAGCTGTTTTTT. The whole variable domain, remainder taken from reference TRBV2 and TRBJ2-2, is EPEVTQTPSHQVTQMGQEVILRCVPISNHLYFYWYRQILGQKVEFLVSFYNNEISEKSEIFDDQFSVERPDGSNFTLKIRSTKLEDSAMYFCASSERTVANTGELFFGEGSRLTVL.

V usage is TRBV7-9 and J usage is TRBJ2-7; the D is unclear. The CDR3 length is 9 residues. Trimming took off 8 bases at V and 11 bases at J, with 10 bases between the two ends. The V gene's germline CDR1 is SEHNR and CDR2 FQNEAQ (reference sequence). The CDR3 protein is CASGSEEYF. In nucleotides, the CDR3 is TGTGCCAGCGGGTCGGAAGAGTACTTC.

V and J are TRBV20-1 and TRBJ1-6; D unclear. In germline, CDR1 is DFQATT, CDR2 SNEGSKA (reference sequence). This CDR3 is built from 13 residues. The germline V and J ends were trimmed by 3 bases and 10 bases, with 13 bases remaining between them. The CDR3 sequence is CSASSGSGSPLHF. The CDR3 DNA follows: TGCAGTGCTAGTTCGGGATCCGGCTCACCCCTCCACTTT.

To note about this clonotype: An end of the junction differs from the germline gene, which may be a read error. CDR3 amino acids: CTSSLSRGHVTDTQYF. The CDR3 region has the DNA TGCACCAGCAGCTTGAGCAGGGGGCATGTCACAGATACGCAGTATTTT. The V call is TRBV5-1, the J call TRBJ2-3, with 8 bases that match TRBD1. Per the germline V gene, CDR1 is SGHRS and CDR2 is YFSETQ. The CDR3 has 16 residues. Variable domain in full (rest from reference TRBV5-1 and TRBJ2-3): KAGVTQTPRYLIKTRGQQVTLSCSPISGHRSVSWYQQTPGQGLQFLFEYFSETQRNKGNFPGRFSGRQFSNSRSEMNVSTLELGDSALYLCTSSLSRGHVTDTQYFGPGTRLTVL.

The chain is built from TRBV20-1 and TRBJ1-1; TRBD1 agrees at 10 bases. V shed 1 base, J shed 10 bases, and the junction held 9 bases outside the gene matches. The CDR3 is 14 amino acids. Germline V CDR1 and CDR2: DFQATT, SNEGSKA (reference sequence). The CDR3 bases are TGCAGTGCTAGAGGAGGGACAGGGGTATCCGGAGCTTTCTTT. Amino acid sequence: CSARGGTGVSGAFF.